These 19 T cell receptor beta chains share one sample of origin, sequenced in a study of cytomegalovirus exposure and HLA in healthy donors. Primers for the PCR totalled 60 Vbeta and 13 Jbeta. Measured with immunoSEQ multiplex PCR; TCRdb has only the in-frame clones, and not every one. Of 60,000 to 70,000 clones detected, about three quarters appear once; the ten largest clones hold about 5%. The sequencing sample was made of PBMCs. The source of these receptors is a male donor in good health and CMV-seropositive.

The chain carries TRBV9 and TRBJ1-1; TRBD1 matches at 7 bases. With V trimmed by 4 bases and J by 3 bases, 6 bases remained unmatched. This CDR3 region has 14 residues. The V gene's germline CDR1 is SGDLS and CDR2 YYNGEE. CDR3 sequence: CASSPTGLDTEAFF. The CDR3, as DNA: TGTGCCAGCAGCCCGACAGGGTTGGACACTGAAGCTTTCTTT.

This sequence joins TRBV19 and TRBJ1-1; no clear D. Germline lookup yields CDR1 LNHDA and CDR2 SQIVND (reference sequence). This CDR3 comprises 12 residues. Trimming stripped 5 bases from V and 3 bases from J, with 7 bases between. The DNA of the CDR3 is TGTGCCAGTAGTCAGAGGGACACTGAAGCTTTCTTT. Translation gives CASSQRDTEAFF.

The count of this clone is one. The rearrangement joins TRBV30 to TRBJ1-4; D is undetermined. CDR3 length: 13 residues. V was trimmed by 3 bases and J by 8 bases, leaving 13 bases between them. Germline assignment: CDR1 GTSNPN and CDR2 SVGIG (reference sequence). CDR3 nucleotides: TGTGCCTGGAGAATGGCCAAGTGGGAAAAACTGTTTTTT. Protein: CAWRMAKWEKLFF.

This chain links TRBV7-3 with TRBJ2-3; 7 bases are a match to TRBD1. Per germline, CDR1 SGHTA and CDR2 FQGTGA. This CDR3 comprises 15 residues. V dropped 5 bases and J dropped 2; count of bases not matched to a gene: 7. The CDR3 DNA sequence: TGTGCCAGCAGCCCCGCCGACAGGGACACAGATACGCAGTATTTT. It codes for CASSPADRDTDTQYF.

The chain employs TRBV6-5 and TRBJ2-7; 8 positions agree with TRBD1. The CDR3 is made up of 14 amino acids. The germline V gene has CDR1 MNHEY and CDR2 SVGAGI. After removal of 6 bases from V and 6 bases from J, the junction contained 10 bases not matched to a gene. CDR3 region: CASSPTGVIGEQYF. CDR3 nucleotides: TGTGCCAGCAGCCCGACAGGGGTGATCGGCGAGCAGTACTTC.

This chain connects TRBV20-1 to TRBJ1-1; a weak D match, TRBD1 (5 bases). This CDR3 has 11 amino acids. Germline V gives CDR1 DFQATT, CDR2 SNEGSKA (reference sequence). V lost 1 base, J lost 10 bases, and 10 bases lay in between. Written as DNA, the CDR3 is TGCAGTGCTAGAGTGGCCCAGGGAGCTTTCTTT. Its translation is CSARVAQGAFF.

The chain is built from TRBV6-5 and TRBJ1-2; D is unclear. CDR3 length equals 13 residues. The germline V gene has CDR1 MNHEY and CDR2 SVGAGI. Trimming shortened V by 4 bases and J by 2 bases, and 8 bases separated the two germline ends. CDR3 in DNA: TGTGCCAGCAGTTTTACAGCCAACTATGGCTACACCTTC. It specifies CASSFTANYGYTF.

This chain connects TRBV7-9 to TRBJ2-7; the D is unclear. The germline V gene encodes CDR1 SEHNR and CDR2 FQNEAQ (reference sequence). The CDR3 consists of 14 residues. V was trimmed by 2 bases and J by 7 bases, leaving 15 bases between them. The CDR3 nucleotides are TGTGCCAGCAGCTTACAACAGAAAGGTGATGAGCAGTACTTC. Amino acid sequence: CASSLQQKGDEQYF.

V usage is TRBV28 and J usage is TRBJ2-7; D ambiguous. The CDR3 has 13 residues. The germline V and J ends were trimmed by 3 bases and 6 bases, with 12 bases remaining between them. The germline CDR1 and CDR2 sequences are MDHEN and SYDVKM. CDR3 sequence (DNA): TGTGCCAGCAGTTTTGACGGGTTGAGCGAGCAGTACTTC. It yields the protein CASSFDGLSEQYF.

Here the CDR3 reads CASSPPGGYGYTF. DNA of the CDR3: TGTGCCAGCAGCCCTCCAGGGGGCTATGGCTACACCTTC. The chain combines TRBV5-6 with TRBJ1-2; 7 nucleotides line up with TRBD1. The V segment lost 4 bases and the J segment 4 bases; nucleotides outside the gene matches: 4. In germline, CDR1 is SGHDT, CDR2 YYEEEE. This CDR3 is built from 13 residues.

The count of this clone is one. DNA of the CDR3: TGTGCCAGCAGTGAATCCCCGGGGGGGCGGGAAGATACGCAGTATTTT. Translating gives CASSESPGGREDTQYF. This rearrangement joins TRBV2 to TRBJ2-3, with 8 bases fitting TRBD2. Looked up from germline, CDR1 is SNHLY and CDR2 is FYNNEI. The V segment lost 2 bases and the J segment 5 bases; nucleotides outside the gene matches: 9. This CDR3 spans 16 amino acids.

The gene calls are TRBV5-1 and TRBJ1-1; no definite D call. Germline assignment: CDR1 SGHRS and CDR2 YFSETQ. The CDR3 is made up of 13 amino acids. Trimming removed 6 bases at V and 8 bases at J, with 17 bases between. In nucleotides, the CDR3 is TGCGCCAGCAACGACGGGTGGAGGGTGGAAGCTTTCTTT. This sequence encodes CASNDGWRVEAFF.

This clone was seen just once. V and J are TRBV10-3 and TRBJ2-2, with TRBD1 as a possible D gene (6 bases). The length of the CDR3 is 15 residues. Germline V gene lookup returns CDR1 ENHRY and CDR2 SYGVKD. The V end was cut by 2 bases, the J end by 6 bases, with 13 bases between. DNA for the CDR3: TGTGCCATCAGTGAGCCCAGGGGATACTCCGGGGAGCTGTTTTTT. Translating gives CAISEPRGYSGELFF.

The rearrangement links TRBV19 to TRBJ1-2; the D is unclear. The CDR3 is made up of 13 amino acids. The germline V gene encodes CDR1 LNHDA and CDR2 SQIVND (reference sequence). Trimming stripped 2 bases from V and 0 bases from J, with 4 bases between. The CDR3: CASSINTNYGYTF. The DNA of the CDR3 is TGTGCCAGTAGTATAAACACTAACTATGGCTACACCTTC.

The CDR3: CASSVVWNTGELFF. The CDR3, as DNA: TGTGCCAGCAGCGTAGTATGGAACACCGGGGAGCTGTTTTTT. This rearrangement joins TRBV9 to TRBJ2-2; no reliable D call. Germline V gene lookup returns CDR1 SGDLS and CDR2 YYNGEE. V was clipped by 0 bases and J by 1 base, with 4 bases between them. This CDR3 has 14 amino acids.

This clone was picked up one time. This rearrangement joins TRBV25-1 to TRBJ2-1; 8 positions match TRBD1. The V segment lost 4 bases and the J segment 4 bases; nucleotides outside the gene matches: 12. Germline assignment: CDR1 MGHDK and CDR2 SYGVNS. CDR3 length: 17 residues. CDR3 loop: CASSVYVGTGRYNEQFF. CDR3 bases: TGTGCCAGCAGTGTTTATGTTGGGACAGGCCGATACAATGAGCAGTTCTTC.

The rearrangement uses TRBV6-1 and TRBJ1-3; 8 bases line up with TRBD1. V lost 6 bases and J lost 10; bases outside the gene matches: 14. This CDR3 comprises 15 residues. CDR1 and CDR2 from the germline V gene are MNHNS and SASEGT. This chain's CDR3 is CASRDRALSVKTIYF. The CDR3 nucleotides read TGTGCCAGCAGGGACAGGGCGCTTTCTGTCAAGACCATATATTTT.

The genes are TRBV25-1 and TRBJ2-2; TRBD1 matches 9 bases. Germline values: CDR1 MGHDK, CDR2 SYGVNS. The length of the CDR3 is 18 residues. After removal of 3 bases from V and 3 bases from J, the junction contained 11 bases not matched to a gene. The CDR3 DNA sequence: TGTGCCAGCAGTGACCGTTTTCGGACAGGGGCGGACACCGGGGAGCTGTTTTTT. It translates to CASSDRFRTGADTGELFF.

The chain recombines TRBV12-5 with TRBJ2-7; a weak D match, TRBD1 (6 bases). The CDR3 is 14 amino acids. Germline V gives CDR1 LGHNT, CDR2 FRNRAP. The V end was cut by 1 base, the J end by 2 bases, with 9 bases between. CDR3 bases: TGTGCTAGTGGTTTGGCGGGACATACCTACGAGCAGTACTTC. Protein sequence: CASGLAGHTYEQYF.